Presented here are 13 T cell receptor beta chains from one specimen sequenced in a study of T cell responses to AZD1222 COVID-19 vaccine. This table comes from immunoSEQ multiplex PCR, and its TCRdb copy is limited to in-frame clones, with some not included. Of 100,000 to 150,000 clones detected, 90% appear once; the ten largest clones hold 4% to 5.5%. The sample here was peripheral blood, taken on day 0 of MenACWY control vaccination. The receptors were gathered from an adult in good health.

The table lists this clone with a count of one. This sequence joins TRBV5-6 and TRBJ1-4; a possible D gene is TRBD1 (6 bases). Germline CDR1 and CDR2: SGHDT and YYEEEE. The CDR3 contains 14 residues. V shed 2 bases and J shed 7 bases, with 12 bases lying between them. The CDR3 nucleotides read TGTGCCAGCAGCTTTCTGGGGGCGGGTGAAAAACTGTTTTTT. It encodes CASSFLGAGEKLFF.

The rearrangement joins TRBV7-3 to TRBJ2-7; no clear D. In germline, CDR1 is SGHTA, CDR2 FQGTGA. The CDR3 spans 13 residues. V lost 1 base, J lost 3 bases, and 7 bases lay in between. CDR3 sequence reads: CASSLNGNYEQYF. Here the CDR3 DNA reads TGTGCCAGCAGCTTAAATGGGAACTACGAGCAGTACTTC. The whole variable domain, remainder taken from reference TRBV7-3 and TRBJ2-7, is GAGVSQTPSNKVTEKGKYVELRCDPISGHTALYWYRQSLGQGPEFLIYFQGTGAADDSGLPNDRFFAVRPEGSVSTLKIQRTERGDSAVYLCASSLNGNYEQYFGPGTRLTVT.

This clone came up once. The V call is TRBV7-3, the J call TRBJ1-6, with 8 bases aligning to TRBD1. V shed 5 bases, J shed 8 bases, and the junction held 5 bases outside the gene matches. The length of the CDR3 is 14 residues. Germline loops: CDR1 SGHTA, CDR2 FQGTGA. The CDR3 DNA is TGTGCCAGCAGCGCAACAGGGGGACATTCACCCCTCCACTTT. Its protein is CASSATGGHSPLHF.

The rearrangement uses TRBV5-8 and TRBJ2-1; D uncertain. V gave up 3 bases and J gave up 3 bases, with 4 bases separating them. CDR1 is SGHTS, CDR2 YDEGEE, per germline. The CDR3 sequence is 12 residues long. The CDR3 coding sequence is TGTGCCAGCAGCTCACGCTACAATGAGCAGTTCTTC. Residues: CASSSRYNEQFF.

The count of this clone is one. The chain couples TRBV9 to TRBJ2-3; D uncertain. Germline CDR1 reads SGDLS; CDR2 reads YYNGEE. Trimming shortened V by 0 bases and J by 6 bases, and 8 bases separated the two germline ends. The CDR3 is made up of 13 amino acids. CDR3 in amino acids: CASSVEGHDTQYF. CDR3 coding DNA: TGTGCCAGCAGCGTAGAAGGCCATGATACGCAGTATTTT.

The chain is built from TRBV28 and TRBJ2-2, with a possible D match to TRBD2 (5 bases). From germline, CDR1 is MDHEN and CDR2 SYDVKM. CDR3 size: 16 residues. V was cut by 2 bases and J by 0 bases, with 10 bases left in between. DNA for the CDR3: TGTGCCAGCAGTTTAGAGGGTCTTCCGAACACCGGGGAGCTGTTTTTT. It yields the protein CASSLEGLPNTGELFF.

This clone appeared a few times. CDR3 protein: CASSLLHRGSDSPLHF. CDR3 DNA: TGTGCCAGCAGCCTCCTACACAGGGGTAGTGATTCACCCCTCCACTTT. The V call is TRBV7-2, the J call TRBJ1-6; the match to TRBD1 covers 7 bases. The length of the CDR3 is 16 residues. Germline-derived CDR1 and CDR2 are SGHTA and FQGNSA. Losses at the gene ends were 5 bases for V and 8 bases for J; bases not matched to a gene: 12.

The V call is TRBV10-1, the J call TRBJ2-1, with 10 bases lining up with TRBD2. Germline lookup yields CDR1 WNHNN and CDR2 SYGVQD (reference sequence). The CDR3 is 13 amino acids. Trimming cost V 1 base and J 10 bases; bases outside gene matches: 1. The CDR3 is CASSELAGGEQFF. The CDR3 coding sequence is TGCGCCAGCAGTGAGTTAGCGGGGGGAGAGCAGTTCTTC.

The rearrangement joins TRBV19 to TRBJ2-5, with D possibly matching TRBD1 (5 bases). V was pared by 3 bases and J by 2 bases, with 16 bases between. CDR1 LNHDA and CDR2 SQIVND come from the germline V gene (reference sequence). CDR3 length: 16 residues. The CDR3 region is CASSISSRGPQETQYF. As DNA, the CDR3 is TGTGCCAGTAGTATTTCATCAAGGGGTCCACAAGAGACCCAGTACTTC.

The chain has TRBV28 and TRBJ2-1; 11 positions agree with TRBD2. V was clipped by 5 bases and J by 4 bases; unmatched bases: 10. The CDR3 totals 17 residues. CDR1 and CDR2 (germline): MDHEN, SYDVKM. The CDR3 coding sequence is TGTGCCAGCAGTCTCCAACCGGGACTAGCGGATTACAATGAGCAGTTCTTC. Translating gives CASSLQPGLADYNEQFF. Together with reference TRBV28 and TRBJ2-1, the CDR3 gives the full variable domain: DVKVTQSSRYLVKRTGEKVFLECVQDMDHENMFWYRQDPGLGLRLIYFSYDVKMKEKGDIPEGYSVSREKKERFSLILESASTNQTSMYLCASSLQPGLADYNEQFFGPGTRLTVL.

This sequence joins TRBV9 and TRBJ2-2; 7 positions agree with TRBD1. Trimming removed 3 bases from V and 6 bases from J; junction bases left unmatched: 2. This CDR3 is built from 13 residues. CDR1 SGDLS and CDR2 YYNGEE come from the germline V gene. CDR3 in amino acids: CASSAQGPGELFF. Written as DNA, the CDR3 is TGTGCCAGCAGCGCACAGGGGCCCGGGGAGCTGTTTTTT.

Notes on this clone: The same CDR3 is also encoded by other DNA sequences in this sample. CDR3 DNA: TGTGCCAGCTCACCACGACGACAGGAGGGCGATAATTCACCCCTCCACTTT. Amino acid sequence: CASSPRRQEGDNSPLHF. This sequence joins TRBV18 and TRBJ1-6, with D possibly matching TRBD1 (6 bases). Trimming took off 1 base at V and 5 bases at J, with 15 bases between the two ends. There are 17 residues in the CDR3. Germline V gene sequence: CDR1 KGHSH, CDR2 LQKENI.

As DNA, the CDR3 is TGCGCCAGCAGCCCTGACCCCGGACAGCGAGACGGGTTCTTC. It is translated as CASSPDPGQRDGFF. The rearrangement uses TRBV10-1 and TRBJ2-1, with D possibly matching TRBD1 (6 bases). The V gene's germline CDR1 is WNHNN and CDR2 SYGVQD (reference sequence). This CDR3 comprises 14 residues. V lost 6 bases to trimming and J lost 15 bases, with 24 bases between them.